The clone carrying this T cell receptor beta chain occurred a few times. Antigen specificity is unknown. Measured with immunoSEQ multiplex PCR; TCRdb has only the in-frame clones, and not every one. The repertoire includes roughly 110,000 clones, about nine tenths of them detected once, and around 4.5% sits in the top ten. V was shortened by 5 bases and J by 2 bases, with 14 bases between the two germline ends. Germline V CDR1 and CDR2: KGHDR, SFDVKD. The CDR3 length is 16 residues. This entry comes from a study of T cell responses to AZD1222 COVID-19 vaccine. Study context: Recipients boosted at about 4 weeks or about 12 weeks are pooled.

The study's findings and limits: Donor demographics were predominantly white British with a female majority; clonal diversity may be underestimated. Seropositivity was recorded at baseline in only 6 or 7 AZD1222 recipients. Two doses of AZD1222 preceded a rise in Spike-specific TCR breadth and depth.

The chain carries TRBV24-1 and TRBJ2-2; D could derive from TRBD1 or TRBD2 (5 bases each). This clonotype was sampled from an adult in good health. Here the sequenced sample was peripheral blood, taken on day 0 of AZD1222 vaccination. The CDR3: CATSGGYRTNTGELFF. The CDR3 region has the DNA TGTGCCACCAGTGGGGGGTACAGAACTAACACCGGGGAGCTGTTTTTT.